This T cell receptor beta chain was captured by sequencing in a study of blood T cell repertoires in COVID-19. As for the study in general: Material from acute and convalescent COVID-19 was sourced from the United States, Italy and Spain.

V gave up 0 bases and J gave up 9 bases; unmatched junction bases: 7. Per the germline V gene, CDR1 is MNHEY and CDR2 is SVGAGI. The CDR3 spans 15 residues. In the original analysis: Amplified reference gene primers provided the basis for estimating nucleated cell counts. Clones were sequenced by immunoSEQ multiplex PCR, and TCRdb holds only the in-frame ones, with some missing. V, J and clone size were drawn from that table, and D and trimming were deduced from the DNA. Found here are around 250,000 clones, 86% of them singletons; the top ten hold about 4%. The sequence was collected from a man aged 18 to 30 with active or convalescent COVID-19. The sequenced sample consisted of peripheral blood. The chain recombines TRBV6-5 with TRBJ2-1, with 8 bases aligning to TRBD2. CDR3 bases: TGTGCCAGCAGTTACTCGTTCGGGGGGGCTCCTGAGCAGTTCTTC. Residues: CASSYSFGGAPEQFF.